One sample yielded the 4 T cell receptor beta chains listed below, sequenced in a study of cytomegalovirus exposure and HLA in healthy donors. PCR involved 60 Vbeta and 13 Jbeta primers. Sequencing was performed with immunoSEQ multiplex PCR; in TCRdb, only in-frame clones are kept and a portion is missing. The sample shows some 75,000 clones, and about 5% sits with its ten largest clones. Sequences were obtained from PBMCs. The source of these receptors is a man in his forties or fifties in good health and CMV-seronegative.

The genes are TRBV6-1 and TRBJ1-4, with a weak D call TRBD1 (5 bases). Germline V CDR1 and CDR2: MNHNS, SASEGT. The CDR3 loop spans 14 amino acids. Trimming left V 4 bases short and J 3 bases short, with 9 bases between. CDR3 region: CASSGPGANEKLFF. As DNA, the CDR3 is TGTGCCAGCAGTGGACCGGGGGCTAATGAAAAACTGTTTTTT.

The rearrangement uses TRBV18 and TRBJ1-5, with no clear D. The V end lost 1 base, the J end lost 5 bases, and 12 bases lay between the germline ends. The germline V gene encodes CDR1 KGHSH and CDR2 LQKENI. The CDR3 extends over 15 amino acids. CDR3 coding DNA: TGTGCCAGCTCACCACTCTCGGGATATGATCAGCCCCAGCATTTT. This gives the protein CASSPLSGYDQPQHF.

This chain connects TRBV27 to TRBJ1-1; D is perhaps TRBD1 (6 bases). The germline gives CDR1 MNHEY, CDR2 SMNVEV (reference sequence). The V end lost 4 bases, the J end lost 0 bases, and 15 bases lay between the germline ends. CDR3 length: 16 amino acids. CDR3 loop: CASSSWGGPMNTEAFF. Written as DNA, the CDR3 is TGTGCCAGCAGTTCCTGGGGGGGGCCAATGAACACTGAAGCTTTCTTT.

The CDR3 protein is CASKGGEYTF. The DNA for the CDR3 is TGTGCCAGTAAAGGAGGAGAATACACCTTC. The chain couples TRBV19 to TRBJ1-2, with D unresolved. V lost 7 bases and J 11 bases, leaving 11 bases between the germline ends. Germline loops: CDR1 LNHDA, CDR2 SQIVND (reference sequence). The CDR3 covers 10 residues.